This TCR beta chain was recovered during a study of cytomegalovirus exposure and HLA in healthy donors. Findings and caveats of the study: Reports credit the classifier with highly specific, highly sensitive diagnosis of cytomegalovirus status.

PCR used 60 Vbeta primers and 13 Jbeta primers. Data came from immunoSEQ multiplex PCR; TCRdb stores just in-frame clones and leaves some out. Among 95,000 to 100,000 clones listed, roughly three quarters were seen once. V lost 5 bases, J lost 0 bases, and 14 bases lay in between. CDR3 length equals 15 residues. The V gene's germline CDR1 is SGHKS and CDR2 YYEKEE (reference sequence). Points on this clone: No antigen is known for it.

The clonotype originates from a man aged 40-49 years in good health and CMV-seronegative. The chain is built from TRBV5-5 and TRBJ1-2; a weak D match, TRBD1 (6 bases). Sequencing used PBMCs. CDR3 in DNA: TGTGCCAGCAGTTCTAATTGGGACACTAACTATGGCTACACCTTC. The encoded protein is CASSSNWDTNYGYTF.